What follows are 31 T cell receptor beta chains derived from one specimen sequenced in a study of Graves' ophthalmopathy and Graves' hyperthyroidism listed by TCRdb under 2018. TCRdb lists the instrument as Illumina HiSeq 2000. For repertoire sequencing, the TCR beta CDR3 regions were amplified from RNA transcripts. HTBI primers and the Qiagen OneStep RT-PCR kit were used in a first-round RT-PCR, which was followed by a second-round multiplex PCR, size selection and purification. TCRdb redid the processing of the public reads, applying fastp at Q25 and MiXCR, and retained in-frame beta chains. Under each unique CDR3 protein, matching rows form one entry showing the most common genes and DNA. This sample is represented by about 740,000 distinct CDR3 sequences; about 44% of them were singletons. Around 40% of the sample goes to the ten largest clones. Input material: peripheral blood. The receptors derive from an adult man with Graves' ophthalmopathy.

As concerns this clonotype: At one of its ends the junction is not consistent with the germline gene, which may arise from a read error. This CDR3 reads CASSPRIGAYVLTF. The CDR3 region has the DNA TGTGCCAGCAGCCCAAGGATAGGGGCCTACGTCCTGACTTTC. The chain recombines TRBV7-9 with TRBJ2-6; D is perhaps TRBD1 (5 bases). Germline V gene sequence: CDR1 SEHNR, CDR2 FQNEAQ (reference sequence). The CDR3 is 14 amino acids.

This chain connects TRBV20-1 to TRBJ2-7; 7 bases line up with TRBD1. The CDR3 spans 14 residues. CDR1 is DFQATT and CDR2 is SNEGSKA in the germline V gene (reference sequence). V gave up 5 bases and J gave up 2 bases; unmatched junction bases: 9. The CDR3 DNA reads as TGCAGTGCTCCTTTGACCGGGACAGCCTACGAGCAGTACTTC. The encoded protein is CSAPLTGTAYEQYF.

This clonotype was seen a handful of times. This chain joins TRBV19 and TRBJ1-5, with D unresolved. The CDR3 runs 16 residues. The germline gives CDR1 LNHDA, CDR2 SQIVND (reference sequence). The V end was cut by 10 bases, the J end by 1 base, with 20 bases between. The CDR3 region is CATDPWGDPSNQPQHF. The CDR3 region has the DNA TGTGCCACCGACCCCTGGGGTGACCCAAGCAATCAGCCCCAGCATTTT.

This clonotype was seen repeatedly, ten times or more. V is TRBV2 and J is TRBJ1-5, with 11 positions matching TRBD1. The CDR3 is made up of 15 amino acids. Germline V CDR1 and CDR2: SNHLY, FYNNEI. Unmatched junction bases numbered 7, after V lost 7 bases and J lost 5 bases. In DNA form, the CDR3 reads TGTGCCAGCAAAGTTCGGACAGGGGGCCATCAGCCCCAGCATTTT. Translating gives CASKVRTGGHQPQHF.

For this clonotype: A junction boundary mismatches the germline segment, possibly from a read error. CDR3 nucleotide sequence: TGTGCCAGCAGTCGGGTAGCGGAAAATCAGCCCCAGCATTTT. Protein sequence: CASSRVAENQPQHF. The rearrangement links TRBV24-1 to TRBJ1-5; D gene uncertain. The CDR3 has 14 residues. Germline V gene sequence: CDR1 KGHDR, CDR2 SFDVKD.

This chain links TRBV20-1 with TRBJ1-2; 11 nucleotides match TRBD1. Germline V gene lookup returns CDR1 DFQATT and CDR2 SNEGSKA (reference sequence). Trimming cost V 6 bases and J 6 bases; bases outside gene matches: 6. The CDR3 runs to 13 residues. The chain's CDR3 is CSAIGDRGDGYTF. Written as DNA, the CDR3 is TGCAGTGCCATCGGGGACAGGGGGGATGGCTACACCTTC.

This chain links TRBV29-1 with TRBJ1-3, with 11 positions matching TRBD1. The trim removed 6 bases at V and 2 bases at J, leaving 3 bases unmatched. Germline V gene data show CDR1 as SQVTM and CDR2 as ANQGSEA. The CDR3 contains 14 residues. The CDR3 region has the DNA TGCAGCGTAGGGACAGGGGGACCTGGAAACACCATATATTTT. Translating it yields CSVGTGGPGNTIYF. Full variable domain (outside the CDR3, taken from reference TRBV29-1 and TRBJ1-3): SAVISQKPSRDICQRGTSLTIQCQVDSQVTMMFWYRQQPGQSLTLIATANQGSEATYESGFVIDKFPISRPNLTFSTLTVSNMSPEDSSIYLCSVGTGGPGNTIYFGEGSWLTVV.

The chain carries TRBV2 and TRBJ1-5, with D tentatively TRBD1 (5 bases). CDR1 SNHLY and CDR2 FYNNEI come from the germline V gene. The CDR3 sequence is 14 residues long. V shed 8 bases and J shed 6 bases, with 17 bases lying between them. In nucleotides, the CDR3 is TGTGCCAGCTCCGAGGACACAATGGCTCAGCCCCAGCATTTT. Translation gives CASSEDTMAQPQHF.

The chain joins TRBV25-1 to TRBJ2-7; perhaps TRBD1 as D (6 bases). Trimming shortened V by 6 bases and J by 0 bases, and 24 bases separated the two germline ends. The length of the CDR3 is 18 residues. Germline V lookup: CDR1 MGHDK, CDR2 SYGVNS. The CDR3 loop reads CASSPRGRSSPHSYEQYF. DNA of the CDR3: TGTGCCAGCAGCCCCAGGGGCCGTTCCAGTCCACACTCCTACGAGCAGTACTTC.

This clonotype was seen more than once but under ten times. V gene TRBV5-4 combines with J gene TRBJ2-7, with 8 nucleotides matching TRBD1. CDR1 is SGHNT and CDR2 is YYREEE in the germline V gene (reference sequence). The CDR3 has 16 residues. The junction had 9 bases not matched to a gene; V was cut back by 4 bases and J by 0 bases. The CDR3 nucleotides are TGTGCCAGCAGCCTTTCCACCGGGACAGGCTCCTACGAGCAGTACTTC. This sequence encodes CASSLSTGTGSYEQYF. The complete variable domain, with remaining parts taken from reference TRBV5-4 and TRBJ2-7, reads ETGVTQSPTHLIKTRGQQVTLRCSSQSGHNTVSWYQQALGQGPQFIFQYYREEENGRGNFPPRFSGLQFPNYSSELNVNALELDDSALYLCASSLSTGTGSYEQYFGPGTRLTVT.

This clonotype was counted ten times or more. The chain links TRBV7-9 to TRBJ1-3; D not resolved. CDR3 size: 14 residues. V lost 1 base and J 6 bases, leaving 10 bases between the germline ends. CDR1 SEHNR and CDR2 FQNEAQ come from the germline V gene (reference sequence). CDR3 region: CASSLEKMVNTIYF. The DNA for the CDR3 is TGTGCCAGCAGCTTAGAAAAGATGGTAAACACCATATATTTT.

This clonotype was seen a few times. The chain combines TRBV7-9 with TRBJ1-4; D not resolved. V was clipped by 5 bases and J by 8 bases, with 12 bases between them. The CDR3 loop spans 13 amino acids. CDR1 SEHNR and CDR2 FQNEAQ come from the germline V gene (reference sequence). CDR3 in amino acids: CASSPNPGEKLFF. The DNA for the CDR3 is TGTGCCAGCAGCCCAAACCCGGGGGAAAAACTGTTTTTT.

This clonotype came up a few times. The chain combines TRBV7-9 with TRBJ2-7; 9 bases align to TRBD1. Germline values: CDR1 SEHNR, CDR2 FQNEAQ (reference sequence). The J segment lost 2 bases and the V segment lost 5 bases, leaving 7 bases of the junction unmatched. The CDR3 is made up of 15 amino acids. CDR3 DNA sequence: TGTGCCAGCAGCATTACCGGGACAGGGCCCTACGAGCAGTACTTC. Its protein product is CASSITGTGPYEQYF.

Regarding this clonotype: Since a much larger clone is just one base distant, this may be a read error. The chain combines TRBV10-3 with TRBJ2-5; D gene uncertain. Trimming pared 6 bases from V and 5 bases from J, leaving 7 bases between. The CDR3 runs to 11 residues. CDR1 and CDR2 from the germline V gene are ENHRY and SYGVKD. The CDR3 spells CAISPAETQYF. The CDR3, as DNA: TGTGCCATCAGCCCAGCGGAGACCCAGTACTTC.

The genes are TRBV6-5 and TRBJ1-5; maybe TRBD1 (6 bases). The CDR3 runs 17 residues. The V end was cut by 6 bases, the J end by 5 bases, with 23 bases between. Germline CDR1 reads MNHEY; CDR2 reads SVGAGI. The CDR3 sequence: CASSPKGGGANYQPQHF. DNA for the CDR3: TGTGCCAGCAGCCCCAAGGGGGGAGGGGCCAACTATCAGCCCCAGCATTTT.

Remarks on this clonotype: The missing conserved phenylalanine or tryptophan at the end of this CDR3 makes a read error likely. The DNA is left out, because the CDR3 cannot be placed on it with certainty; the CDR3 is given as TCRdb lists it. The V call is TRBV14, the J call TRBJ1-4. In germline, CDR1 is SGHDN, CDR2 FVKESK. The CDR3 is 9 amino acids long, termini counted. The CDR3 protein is CASSQQPEN.

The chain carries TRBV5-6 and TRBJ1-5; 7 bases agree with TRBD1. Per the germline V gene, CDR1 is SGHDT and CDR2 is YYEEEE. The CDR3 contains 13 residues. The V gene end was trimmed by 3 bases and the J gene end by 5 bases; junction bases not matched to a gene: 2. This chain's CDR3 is CASSWQGDQPQHF. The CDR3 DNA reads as TGTGCCAGCAGCTGGCAGGGGGATCAGCCCCAGCATTTT.

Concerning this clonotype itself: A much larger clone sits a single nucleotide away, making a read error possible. CDR3 DNA sequence: TGCAGCGTCACCGGGGGAACTAACTATGGCTACGCCTTC. Its translation: CSVTGGTNYGYAF. The rearrangement links TRBV29-1 to TRBJ1-2, with a tentative D call TRBD1 (5 bases). CDR1 is SQVTM and CDR2 is ANQGSEA in the germline V gene. The CDR3 loop spans 13 amino acids.

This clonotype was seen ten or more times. The CDR3, as DNA: TGTGCCAGCCAGGACAGGGGCGGTCCGACCGGGGAGCTGTTTTTT. Protein sequence: CASQDRGGPTGELFF. The chain joins TRBV9 to TRBJ2-2; 9 bases match TRBD1. The J segment lost 5 bases and the V segment lost 7 bases, leaving 9 bases of the junction unmatched. Germline V gene data show CDR1 as SGDLS and CDR2 as YYNGEE. The CDR3 is made up of 15 amino acids.

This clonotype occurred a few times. CDR3 nucleotides: TGTGCCACCTCTCCTCGGGGCAATCAGCCCCAGCATTTT. This codes for CATSPRGNQPQHF. The gene calls are TRBV6-2 or TRBV6-3 and TRBJ1-5; no clear D gene. Trimming removed 10 bases from V and 2 bases from J, with 12 bases in between. CDR3 length: 13 amino acids. Germline V gene sequence: CDR1 MNHEY, CDR2 SVGEGT.

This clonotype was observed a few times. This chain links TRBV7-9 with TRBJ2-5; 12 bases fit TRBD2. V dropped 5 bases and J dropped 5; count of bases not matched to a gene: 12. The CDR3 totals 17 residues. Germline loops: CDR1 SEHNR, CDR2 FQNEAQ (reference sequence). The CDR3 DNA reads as TGTGCCAGCAGCCGGGGGAGACTAGCGGGAGTTCCCGAGACCCAGTACTTC. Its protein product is CASSRGRLAGVPETQYF.

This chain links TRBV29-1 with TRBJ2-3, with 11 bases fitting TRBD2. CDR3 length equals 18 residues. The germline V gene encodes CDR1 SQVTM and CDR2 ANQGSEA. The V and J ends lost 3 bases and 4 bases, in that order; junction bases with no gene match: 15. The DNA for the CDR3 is TGCAGCGTTGAGTTTGGTAGCGGGAGGGCCGACCACGCAGATACGCAGTATTTT. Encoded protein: CSVEFGSGRADHADTQYF.

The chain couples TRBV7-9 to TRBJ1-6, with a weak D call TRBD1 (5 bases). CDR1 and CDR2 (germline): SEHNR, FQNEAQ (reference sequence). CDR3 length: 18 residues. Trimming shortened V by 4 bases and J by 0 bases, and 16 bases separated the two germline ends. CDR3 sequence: CASSSRVGVGSYNSPLHF. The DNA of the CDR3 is TGTGCCAGCAGCTCGCGCGTGGGGGTAGGCTCCTATAATTCACCCCTCCACTTT.

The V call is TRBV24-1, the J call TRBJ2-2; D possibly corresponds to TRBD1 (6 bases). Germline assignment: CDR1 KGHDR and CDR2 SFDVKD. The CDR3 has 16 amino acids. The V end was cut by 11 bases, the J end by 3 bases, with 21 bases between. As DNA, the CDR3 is TGTGCCAGCACCTTGGGCCCGGGACACTACACCGGGGAGCTGTTTTTT. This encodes CASTLGPGHYTGELFF.

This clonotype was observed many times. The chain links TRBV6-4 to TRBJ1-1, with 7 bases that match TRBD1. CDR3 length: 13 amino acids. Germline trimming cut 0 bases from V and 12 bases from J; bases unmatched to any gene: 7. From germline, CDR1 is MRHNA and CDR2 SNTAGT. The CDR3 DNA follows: TGTGCCAGCAGTGACTCAGGGACAGCTCCCCCTTTCTTT. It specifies CASSDSGTAPPFF.

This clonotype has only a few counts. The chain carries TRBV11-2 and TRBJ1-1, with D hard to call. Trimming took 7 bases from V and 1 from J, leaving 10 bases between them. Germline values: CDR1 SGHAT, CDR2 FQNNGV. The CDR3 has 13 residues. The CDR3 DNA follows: TGTGCCAGCAAACTTAGACAGAACACTGAAGCTTTCTTT. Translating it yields CASKLRQNTEAFF.

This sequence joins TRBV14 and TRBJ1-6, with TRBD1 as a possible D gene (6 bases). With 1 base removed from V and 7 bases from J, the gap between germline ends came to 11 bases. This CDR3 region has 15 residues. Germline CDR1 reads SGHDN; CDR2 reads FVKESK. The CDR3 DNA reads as TGTGCCAGCAGCCAAGTGGGGGCAGAGAATTCACCCCTCCACTTT. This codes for CASSQVGAENSPLHF.

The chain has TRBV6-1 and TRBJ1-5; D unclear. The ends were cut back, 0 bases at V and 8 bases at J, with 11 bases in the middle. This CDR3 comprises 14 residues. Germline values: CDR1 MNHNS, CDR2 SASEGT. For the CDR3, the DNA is TGTGCCAGCAGTGAAGCTAGACTGGTGGAGCCCCAGCATTTT. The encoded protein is CASSEARLVEPQHF.

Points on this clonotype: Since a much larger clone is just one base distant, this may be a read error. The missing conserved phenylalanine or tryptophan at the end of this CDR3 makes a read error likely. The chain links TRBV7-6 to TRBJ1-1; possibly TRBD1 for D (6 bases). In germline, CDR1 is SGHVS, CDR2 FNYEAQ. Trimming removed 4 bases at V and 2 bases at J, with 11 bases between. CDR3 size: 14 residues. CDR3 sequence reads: CASSYTDRNTEAFS. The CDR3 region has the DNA TGTGCCAGCAGCTATACGGACAGAAACACTGAAGCTTTCTCT.

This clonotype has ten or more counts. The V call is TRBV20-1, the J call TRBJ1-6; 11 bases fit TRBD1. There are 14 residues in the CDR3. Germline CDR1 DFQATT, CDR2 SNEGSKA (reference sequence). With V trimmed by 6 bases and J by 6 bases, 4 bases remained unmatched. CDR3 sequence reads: CSAAGQGANSPLHF. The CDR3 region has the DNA TGCAGTGCCGCCGGACAGGGGGCTAATTCACCCCTCCACTTT.

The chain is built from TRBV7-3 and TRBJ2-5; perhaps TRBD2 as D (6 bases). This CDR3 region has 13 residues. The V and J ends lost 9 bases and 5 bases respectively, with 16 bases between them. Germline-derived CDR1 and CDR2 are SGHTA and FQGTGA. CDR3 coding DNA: TGTGCCAGTAGTATAACCGGGACTGAGACCCAGTACTTC. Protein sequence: CASSITGTETQYF.